This T cell receptor (beta chain) was recovered during a study of shared clonotypes between healthy human individuals. Findings of the study overall: An expected dependence of interdonor clonotype sharing on sequencing depth was noted.

It was across several immunoSEQ plates that each subset's genomic DNA was evenly split. 200 to 250 ng DNA, tens of thousands of T cell genomes, went into each sorted-subset replicate PCR. Assay used: immunoSEQ multiplex PCR; TCRdb lists only in-frame clones, some missing. The sample records 2 million to 2.5 million clones, roughly 95% being singletons. The donor cohort consisted entirely of Caucasian adults residing in Nashville, Tennessee. In regard to this clone: What it binds is not known.

Trimming pared 5 bases from V and 6 bases from J, leaving 17 bases between. The CDR3 length is 14 residues. From germline, CDR1 is SGHTA and CDR2 FQGTGA. The chain employs TRBV7-3 and TRBJ2-7; D gene ambiguous. The sequence was collected from a man younger than 30 in good health. The sequencing sample was made of naive CD4+ T cells sorted from blood. The subset denotes: CD45RA+ positively selected. The DNA for the CDR3 is TGTGCCAGCAGCCTACTTTCTGCCTCAGGCGAGCAGTACTTC. Its translation: CASSLLSASGEQYF.